The 20 T cell receptor beta chains reported below all come from one sample, sequenced in a study of cytomegalovirus exposure and HLA in healthy donors. Vbeta (60) and Jbeta (13) primers were used in the PCR. Clones were read by immunoSEQ multiplex PCR, and TCRdb kept only the in-frame ones, dropping some. The repertoire holds 70,000 to 100,000 clones, nearly 80% seen once, with roughly 25% in the top ten. Sequenced sample: PBMCs. These receptors all stem from a woman in her fifties or sixties in good health and CMV-seropositive.

This clone occurred once. This chain links TRBV10-3 with TRBJ1-2, with 7 bases that match TRBD1. Germline values: CDR1 ENHRY, CDR2 SYGVKD. Unmatched junction bases numbered 10, after V lost 6 bases and J lost 6 bases. This CDR3 has 14 residues. The DNA of the CDR3 is TGTGCCATCAGCCTATACGGACAGGCCGATGGCTACACCTTC. Translated: CAISLYGQADGYTF.

The chain recombines TRBV6-5 with TRBJ1-2, with D uncertain. Germline CDR1 and CDR2: MNHEY and SVGAGI. V lost 0 bases and J lost 4, with 12 bases in between. The CDR3 length is 15 residues. The CDR3 sequence: CASSYSRFESYGYTF. In DNA, the CDR3 is TGTGCCAGCAGTTACTCGAGGTTCGAAAGCTATGGCTACACCTTC.

The chain recombines TRBV6-5 with TRBJ2-6; perhaps TRBD1 as D (5 bases). From germline, CDR1 is MNHEY and CDR2 SVGAGI. The ends were cut back, 6 bases at V and 2 bases at J, with 8 bases in the middle. The CDR3 extends over 14 amino acids. The CDR3 here is CASRGLAGANVLTF. The CDR3 DNA is TGTGCCAGCAGGGGGCTGGCTGGGGCCAACGTCCTGACTTTC.

The gene calls are TRBV7-3 and TRBJ2-1; 8 bases are a match to TRBD1. Germline-derived CDR1 and CDR2 are SGHTA and FQGTGA. The V and J ends lost 5 bases and 3 bases, in that order; junction bases with no gene match: 6. This CDR3 region has 15 residues. This CDR3 is CASSPGGPGYNEQFF. The CDR3 nucleotides are TGTGCCAGCAGCCCAGGGGGCCCTGGCTACAATGAGCAGTTCTTC.

The J gene is TRBJ2-1, the V gene TRBV5-1, with unresolved D. CDR1 is SGHRS and CDR2 is YFSETQ in the germline V gene. The CDR3 is made up of 13 amino acids. V lost 0 bases and J lost 10, with 11 bases in between. CDR3 nucleotides: TGCGCCAGCAGCTTGGGGGTGCGGCCGGAGCAGTTCTTC. This encodes CASSLGVRPEQFF.

The chain carries TRBV13 and TRBJ1-4; 11 bases are shared with TRBD1. Looked up from germline, CDR1 is PRHDT and CDR2 is FYEKMQ (reference sequence). With 5 bases clipped from V and 7 bases from J, the junction kept 6 bases outside the gene matches. The CDR3 covers 15 residues. CDR3 sequence reads: CASSMGTGGGEKLFF. CDR3 coding DNA: TGTGCCAGCAGCATGGGGACAGGGGGTGGTGAAAAACTGTTTTTT.

The CDR3 spells CASSLIAGGRSSYNEQFF. CDR3 bases: TGTGCCAGCAGCTTAATAGCGGGAGGGCGCAGCTCCTACAATGAGCAGTTCTTC. This sequence joins TRBV7-3 and TRBJ2-1; 11 nucleotides align to TRBD2. The CDR3 has 18 residues. Germline values: CDR1 SGHTA, CDR2 FQGTGA. Trimming cost V 1 base and J 0 bases; bases outside gene matches: 5.

This chain joins TRBV2 and TRBJ1-2; tentatively, D is TRBD1 (5 bases). This CDR3 has 13 amino acids. Trimming took 3 bases from V and 4 from J, leaving 9 bases between them. From germline, CDR1 is SNHLY and CDR2 FYNNEI. CDR3 sequence (DNA): TGTGCCAGCAGTGATGGGGGGACCTATGGCTACACCTTC. Translated: CASSDGGTYGYTF.

The rearrangement joins TRBV19 to TRBJ1-1; D perhaps matches TRBD1 (6 bases). The CDR3 has 16 residues. From germline, CDR1 is LNHDA and CDR2 SQIVND (reference sequence). Trimming took 6 bases from V and 3 from J, leaving 20 bases between them. The CDR3 nucleotides read TGTGCCAGTAGCGAGCCGGGCGGACAGTCACACACTGAAGCTTTCTTT. Protein sequence: CASSEPGGQSHTEAFF.

V is TRBV29-1 and J is TRBJ1-1; possible D gene TRBD1, 5 bases. Germline V gives CDR1 SQVTM, CDR2 ANQGSEA. The CDR3 covers 10 residues. V lost 5 bases and J 5 bases, leaving 6 bases between the germline ends. The CDR3: CSVRQTEAFF. In DNA, the CDR3 is TGCAGCGTTAGACAGACTGAAGCTTTCTTT.

Of note for this clone: One junction end does not reproduce the germline sequence, and a read error may be involved. The CDR3: CASTLRDRANEKLFF. CDR3 nucleotide sequence: TGTGCCAGCACCTTAAGGGACAGGGCTAATGAAAAACTGTTTTTT. V usage is TRBV7-6 and J usage is TRBJ1-4, with TRBD1 matching over 9 bases. There are 15 residues in the CDR3. The germline CDR1 and CDR2 sequences are SGHVS and FNYEAQ.

This clone has only one observation. The chain couples TRBV7-9 to TRBJ2-7; tentatively, D is TRBD2 (5 bases). CDR3 length: 13 amino acids. Germline V lookup: CDR1 SEHNR, CDR2 FQNEAQ (reference sequence). The CDR3 is CSSSFPGTYEQYV. In DNA, the CDR3 is TGTTCCAGCAGCTTTCCGGGAACCTACGAGCAGTACGTC.

This clone appeared once. The V gene is TRBV18, the J gene TRBJ2-7, with D possibly matching TRBD2 (7 bases). Trimming left V 3 bases short and J 5 bases short, with 14 bases between. The CDR3 runs 14 residues. Germline assignment: CDR1 KGHSH and CDR2 LQKENI. This chain's CDR3 is CASSPGGPGDEQYF. CDR3 coding DNA: TGTGCCAGCTCACCGGGGGGGCCAGGGGACGAGCAGTACTTC. The variable domain in full, with the rest retrieved from reference TRBV18 and TRBJ2-7, is NAGVMQNPRHLVRRRGQEARLRCSPMKGHSHVYWYRQLPEEGLKFMVYLQKENIIDESGMPKERFSAEFPKEGPSILRIQQVVRGDSAAYFCASSPGGPGDEQYFGPGTRLTVT.

The V and J genes are TRBV7-8 and TRBJ1-1; no reliable D call. There are 13 residues in the CDR3. The germline V gene has CDR1 SGHVS and CDR2 FQNEAQ. The V and J ends lost 5 bases and 6 bases respectively, with 13 bases between them. CDR3 bases: TGTGCCAGCAGCCCGGGGAGAAGCGCTGAAGCTTTCTTT. Translating it yields CASSPGRSAEAFF.

The chain uses TRBV5-4 and TRBJ2-1; 11 bases align to TRBD1. There are 17 residues in the CDR3. Germline V gene data show CDR1 as SGHNT and CDR2 as YYREEE (reference sequence). Trimming cost V 3 bases and J 6 bases; bases outside gene matches: 11. The CDR3 spells CASSSGQGATVTNEQFF. CDR3 DNA: TGTGCCAGCAGCTCCGGACAGGGGGCGACCGTGACCAATGAGCAGTTCTTC.

The chain has TRBV7-9 and TRBJ1-1; D remains unclear. This CDR3 has 13 residues. Germline-derived CDR1 and CDR2 are SEHNR and FQNEAQ (reference sequence). V was clipped by 0 bases and J by 7 bases, with 9 bases between them. The CDR3 here is CASSLAMYNEAFF. The CDR3 region has the DNA TGTGCCAGCAGCTTAGCTATGTACAATGAAGCTTTCTTT.

The chain joins TRBV7-9 to TRBJ1-1, with D hard to call. With 5 bases removed from V and 0 bases from J, the gap between germline ends came to 13 bases. Per the germline V gene, CDR1 is SEHNR and CDR2 is FQNEAQ (reference sequence). This CDR3 is 15 amino acids long. In nucleotides, the CDR3 is TGTGCCAGCAGCCTCGGAGATATCATGAACACTGAAGCTTTCTTT. Residues: CASSLGDIMNTEAFF. Drawing the rest from reference TRBV7-9 and TRBJ1-1, the complete variable domain is DTGVSQNPRHKITKRGQNVTFRCDPISEHNRLYWYRQTLGQGPEFLTYFQNEAQLEKSRLLSDRFSAERPKGSFSTLEIQRTEQGDSAMYLCASSLGDIMNTEAFFGQGTRLTVV.

V is TRBV5-4 and J is TRBJ1-3; 7 bases agree with TRBD1. Germline V gene sequence: CDR1 SGHNT, CDR2 YYREEE (reference sequence). The CDR3 runs to 16 residues. The trim removed 2 bases at V and 0 bases at J, leaving 5 bases unmatched. Here the CDR3 DNA reads TGTGCCAGCAGCTTACAGGGGACCTACTCTGGAAACACCATATATTTT. Protein product: CASSLQGTYSGNTIYF.

This chain connects TRBV5-1 to TRBJ2-3; a possible D gene is TRBD2 (6 bases). CDR3 length: 14 residues. Trimming pared 3 bases from V and 4 bases from J, leaving 12 bases between. CDR1 SGHRS and CDR2 YFSETQ come from the germline V gene. The CDR3 nucleotides are TGCGCCAGCAGCTCACACACGGGGGCAGATACGCAGTATTTT. Translating it yields CASSSHTGADTQYF. The whole variable domain, filled in from reference TRBV5-1 and TRBJ2-3, reads KAGVTQTPRYLIKTRGQQVTLSCSPISGHRSVSWYQQTPGQGLQFLFEYFSETQRNKGNFPGRFSGRQFSNSRSEMNVSTLELGDSALYLCASSSHTGADTQYFGPGTRLTVL.

The J gene is TRBJ1-4, the V gene TRBV27; D not certain. CDR1 MNHEY and CDR2 SMNVEV come from the germline V gene (reference sequence). The CDR3 runs 15 residues. Trimming took off 5 bases at V and 0 bases at J, with 10 bases between the two ends. The CDR3 here is CASSPHSATNEKLFF. CDR3 in DNA: TGTGCCAGCAGTCCGCACTCTGCAACTAATGAAAAACTGTTTTTT.